The sequence of this TCR beta chain was determined in a study of identical twins (dated by TCRdb to the mid-2010s). Background on the whole study: To test whether fetal clonotypes persist, this study deep-sequenced TCR alpha and beta repertoires from monozygotic twins, from unrelated adults of various ages, and from cord blood. Replicate twin experiments were performed at different times using different library preparation protocols to rule out contamination.

All donors were healthy Caucasians. Three pairs of female monozygotic twins, all aged roughly 18 to 29 years, made up the twin cohort. CD4+ and CD8+ T cell populations were isolated with positive isolation kits from Invitrogen. The method was 5' RACE. TCRdb shows the sequencer as Illumina HiSeq 2000. A universal primer binding site was introduced by template switching, and a unique molecular identifier was present in the final cDNA, enabling accurate counting of TCR cDNA molecules. Specific primers in the conserved constant-segment region were used to synthesize first-strand cDNA for TCR alpha and beta chains. To control for contamination, every cDNA library was double barcoded, receiving both a SMART-Mk sample barcode and Illumina barcodes. TruSeq adapter sequences, together with Illumina sample barcodes, were added in two successive PCR steps. The Illumina HiSeq platform was used with custom primers to sequence TCR alpha and beta cDNA libraries. Turning to the authors' computational methods: Raw reads were processed with MiGEC to extract unique molecular identifiers, and MiXCR was used to determine CDR3 positions. Recombination models were inferred per individual with the repgenHMM and IGoR tools using an EM algorithm. Shared clonotypes were analyzed with the tcR package in R, and sharing was normalized by the product of cloneset sizes. To study raw recombination without the effects of thymic and clonal selection, out-of-frame nonproductive sequences were analyzed. Starting from the raw public reads, TCRdb applied fastp trimming at Q25, assembled clones with MiXCR and retained in-frame beta chains. Records with the same CDR3 protein are collapsed into one entry carrying the most frequent genes and DNA. For this entry, the V and J calls and clone size follow TCRdb and not the study's own pipeline. This sample gives about 530,000 distinct CDR3 sequences in total; approximately 20% of them show up just once. Jointly, the top ten make up 0.4% to 0.6% of the sample.

Overall results and qualifications from the work: Compared with coincidental sharing between unrelated individuals, out-of-frame TCR alpha sequences shared between twins had an excess of sequences with low generation probability. Because the same donors could not be followed over many years, conclusions were based on cross-sectional statistical analysis. The excess sharing between twins in beta out-of-frame sequences was weaker because fewer shared sequences reduced the signal-to-noise ratio. In monozygotic twins, out-of-frame TCR alpha sharing was systematically underestimated by recombination models, although the models agreed with sharing between unrelated individuals. Fewer insertions were carried by abundant cord blood beta clonotypes; a weaker similar trend was observed in young adult naive repertoires, while no such trend was observed in memory repertoires. Zero-insertion analyses could be partly confounded by invariant T cells such as MAIT and iNKT, though diverse VJ usage argued against such confounding for most clonotypes.

CDR1 SGHTA and CDR2 FQGNSA are derived from the germline V gene. The trim is 5 bases for V and 3 bases for J, with a gap of 14 bases between the germline ends. Spanning cysteine to phenylalanine, the CDR3 consists of 15 amino acids. The retained sequence is limited to the CDR3, 45 bases, with the frame set at the first base. This clonotype was detected a few times. The antigen it binds to is not known. Qualities for individual bases were not recorded, and no much larger clone is one base off. These data were also reused for a study on yellow fever vaccine responses in identical twins. The second paper further reports: According to the authors, in identical twins the way T cells responded to vaccination appeared partly convergent and partly personalized. In identical twins, the study followed T cell clones that responded to the vaccine with precision.

Material: CD4+ T cells sorted from blood. This TCR came from a woman younger than 30 in good health. This chain joins TRBV7-2 to TRBJ1-3, with the D gene call left open. The CDR3 region: CASSPREAGGNTIYF. The DNA sequence is as follows: TGTGCCAGCAGCCCCCGCGAGGCAGGTGGAAACACCATATATTTT.